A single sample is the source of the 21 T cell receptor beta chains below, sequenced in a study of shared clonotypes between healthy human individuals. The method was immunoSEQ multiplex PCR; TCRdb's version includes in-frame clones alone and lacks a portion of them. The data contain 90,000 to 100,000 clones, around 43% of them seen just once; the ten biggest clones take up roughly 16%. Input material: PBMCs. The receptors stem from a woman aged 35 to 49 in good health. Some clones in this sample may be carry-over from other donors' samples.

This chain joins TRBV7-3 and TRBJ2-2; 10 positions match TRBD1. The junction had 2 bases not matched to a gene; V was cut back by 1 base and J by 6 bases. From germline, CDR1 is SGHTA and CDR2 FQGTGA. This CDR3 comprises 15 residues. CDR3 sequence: CASSLMGTGAGELFF. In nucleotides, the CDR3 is TGTGCCAGCAGCTTAATGGGGACAGGGGCCGGGGAGCTGTTTTTT.

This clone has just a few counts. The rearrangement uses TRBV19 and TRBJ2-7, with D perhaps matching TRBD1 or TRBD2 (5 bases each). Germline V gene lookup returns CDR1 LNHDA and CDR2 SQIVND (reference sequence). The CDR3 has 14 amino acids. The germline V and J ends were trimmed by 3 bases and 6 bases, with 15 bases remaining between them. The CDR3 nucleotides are TGTGCCAGTAGTATCGGGGCCAGAAGTGGCGAGCAGTACTTC. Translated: CASSIGARSGEQYF.

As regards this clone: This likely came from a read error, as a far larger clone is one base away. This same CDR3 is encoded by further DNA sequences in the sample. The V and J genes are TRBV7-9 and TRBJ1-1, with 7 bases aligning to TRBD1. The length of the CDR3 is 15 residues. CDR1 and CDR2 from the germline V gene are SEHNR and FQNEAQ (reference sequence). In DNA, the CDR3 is TGTGCCAGTAGCTTAGTTACAGGGGTTGGGACTGAAGCTTTCTTT. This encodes CASSLVTGVGTEAFF.

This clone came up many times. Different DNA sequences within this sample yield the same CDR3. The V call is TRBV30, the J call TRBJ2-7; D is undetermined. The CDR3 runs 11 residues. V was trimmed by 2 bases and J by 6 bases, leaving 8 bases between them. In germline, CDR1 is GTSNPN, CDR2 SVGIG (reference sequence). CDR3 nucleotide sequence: TGTGCCTGGAGTTTACAAGGCGAGCAGTACTTC. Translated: CAWSLQGEQYF.

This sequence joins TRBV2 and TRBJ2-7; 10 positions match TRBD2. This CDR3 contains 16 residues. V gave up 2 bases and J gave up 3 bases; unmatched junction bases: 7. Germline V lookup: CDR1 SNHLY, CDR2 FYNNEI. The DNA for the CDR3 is TGTGCCAGCAGTGAATCACTAGCGGGACTAGACTACGAGCAGTACTTC. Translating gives CASSESLAGLDYEQYF.

CDR3 protein: CAWDDGFGSYGYTF. The DNA for the CDR3 is TGTGCCTGGGACGACGGCTTCGGGTCCTATGGCTACACCTTC. The chain couples TRBV30 to TRBJ1-2; D uncertain. Germline V CDR1 and CDR2: GTSNPN, SVGIG (reference sequence). The ends were cut back, 5 bases at V and 4 bases at J, with 17 bases in the middle. The CDR3 is made up of 14 amino acids.

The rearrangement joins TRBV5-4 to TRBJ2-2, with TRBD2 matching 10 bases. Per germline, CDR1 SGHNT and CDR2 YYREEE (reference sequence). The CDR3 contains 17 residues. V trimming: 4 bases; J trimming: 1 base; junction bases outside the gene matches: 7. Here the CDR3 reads CASSPYGLAENTGELFF. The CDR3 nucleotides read TGTGCCAGCAGCCCTTATGGACTAGCGGAGAACACCGGGGAGCTGTTTTTT.

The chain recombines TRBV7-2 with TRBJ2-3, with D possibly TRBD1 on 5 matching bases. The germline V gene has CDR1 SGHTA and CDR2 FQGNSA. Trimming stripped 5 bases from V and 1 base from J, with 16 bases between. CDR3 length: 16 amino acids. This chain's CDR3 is CASSRQGPTGTDTQYF. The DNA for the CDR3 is TGTGCCAGCAGCCGCCAGGGCCCTACGGGCACAGATACGCAGTATTTT.

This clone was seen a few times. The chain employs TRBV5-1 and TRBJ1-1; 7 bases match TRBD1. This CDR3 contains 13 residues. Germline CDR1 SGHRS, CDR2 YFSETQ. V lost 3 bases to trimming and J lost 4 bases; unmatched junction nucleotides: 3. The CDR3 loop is CASSSGQLTEAFF. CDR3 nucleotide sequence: TGCGCCAGCAGCTCGGGACAGCTCACTGAAGCTTTCTTT.

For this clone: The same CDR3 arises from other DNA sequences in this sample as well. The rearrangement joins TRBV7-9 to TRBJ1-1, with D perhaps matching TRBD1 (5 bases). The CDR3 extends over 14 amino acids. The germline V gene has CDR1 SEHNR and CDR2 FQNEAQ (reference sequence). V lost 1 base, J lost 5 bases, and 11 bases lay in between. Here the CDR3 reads CASSLVGGNTEAFF. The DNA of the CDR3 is TGTGCCAGCAGCTTAGTCGGGGGGAATACTGAAGCTTTCTTT.

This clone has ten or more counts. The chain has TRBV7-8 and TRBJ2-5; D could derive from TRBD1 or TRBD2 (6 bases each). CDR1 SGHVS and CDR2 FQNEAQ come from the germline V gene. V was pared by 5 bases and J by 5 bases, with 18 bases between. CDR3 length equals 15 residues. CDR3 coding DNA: TGTGCCAGCAGCCAAAGCCCGGGGGCAAGGGAGACCCAGTACTTC. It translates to CASSQSPGARETQYF.

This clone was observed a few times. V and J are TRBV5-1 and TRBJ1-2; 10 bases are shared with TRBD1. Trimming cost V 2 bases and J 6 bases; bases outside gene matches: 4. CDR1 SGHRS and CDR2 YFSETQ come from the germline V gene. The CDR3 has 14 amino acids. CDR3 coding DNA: TGCGCCAGCAGCTTAGGACAGGGGGTTGATGGCTACACCTTC. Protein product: CASSLGQGVDGYTF.

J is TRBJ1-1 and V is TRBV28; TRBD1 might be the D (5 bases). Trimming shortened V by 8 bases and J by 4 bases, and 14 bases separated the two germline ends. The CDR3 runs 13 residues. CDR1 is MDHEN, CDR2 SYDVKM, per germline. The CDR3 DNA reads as TGTGCCAGCCGTGAGGGCAGGGTCACTGAAGCTTTCTTT. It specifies CASREGRVTEAFF. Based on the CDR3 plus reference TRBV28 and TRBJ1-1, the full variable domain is DVKVTQSSRYLVKRTGEKVFLECVQDMDHENMFWYRQDPGLGLRLIYFSYDVKMKEKGDIPEGYSVSREKKERFSLILESASTNQTSMYLCASREGRVTEAFFGQGTRLTVV.

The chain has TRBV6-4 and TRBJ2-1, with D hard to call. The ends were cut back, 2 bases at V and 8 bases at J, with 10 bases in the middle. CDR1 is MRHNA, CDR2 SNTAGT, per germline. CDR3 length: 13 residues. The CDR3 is CASSDLASYEQFF. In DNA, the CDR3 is TGTGCCAGCAGTGACCTGGCGTCGTATGAGCAGTTCTTC.

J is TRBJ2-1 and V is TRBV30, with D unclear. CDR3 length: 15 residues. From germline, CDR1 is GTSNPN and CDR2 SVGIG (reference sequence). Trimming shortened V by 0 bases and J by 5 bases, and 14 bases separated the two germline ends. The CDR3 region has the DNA TGTGCCTGGAGTGTAAGTTATCTAGTCGACAATGAGCAGTTCTTC. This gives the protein CAWSVSYLVDNEQFF.

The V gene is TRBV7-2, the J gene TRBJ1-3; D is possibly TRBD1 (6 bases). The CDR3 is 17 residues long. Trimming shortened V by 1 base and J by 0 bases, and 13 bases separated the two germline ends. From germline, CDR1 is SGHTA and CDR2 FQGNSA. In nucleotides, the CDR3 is TGTGCCAGCAGCTTAGGCCCAGGGGCTTACTCTGGAAACACCATATATTTT. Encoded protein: CASSLGPGAYSGNTIYF.

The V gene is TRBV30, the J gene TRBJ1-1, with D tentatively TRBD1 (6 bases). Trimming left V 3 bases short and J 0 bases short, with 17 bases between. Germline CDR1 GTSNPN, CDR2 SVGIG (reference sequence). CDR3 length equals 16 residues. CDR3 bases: TGTGCCTGGAGCGCAGCTTTGGGGGGGCTGAACACTGAAGCTTTCTTT. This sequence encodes CAWSAALGGLNTEAFF.

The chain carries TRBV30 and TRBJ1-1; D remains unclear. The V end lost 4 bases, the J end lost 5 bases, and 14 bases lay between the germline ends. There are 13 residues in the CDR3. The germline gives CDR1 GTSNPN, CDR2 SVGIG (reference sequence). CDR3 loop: CAWTSLGWTEAFF. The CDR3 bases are TGTGCCTGGACCTCCCTGGGGTGGACTGAAGCTTTCTTT.

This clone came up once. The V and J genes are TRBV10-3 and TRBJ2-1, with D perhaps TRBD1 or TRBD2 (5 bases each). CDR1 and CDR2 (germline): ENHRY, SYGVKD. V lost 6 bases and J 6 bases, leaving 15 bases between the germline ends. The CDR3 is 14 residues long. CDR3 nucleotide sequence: TGTGCCATCAGCCGGGACGGACGGGGCAATGAGCAGTTCTTC. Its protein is CAISRDGRGNEQFF.

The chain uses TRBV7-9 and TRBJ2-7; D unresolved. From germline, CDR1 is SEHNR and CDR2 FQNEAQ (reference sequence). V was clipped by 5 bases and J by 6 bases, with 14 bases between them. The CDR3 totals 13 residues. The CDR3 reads CASSTQDSTEQYF. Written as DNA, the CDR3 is TGTGCCAGCAGCACACAAGATTCCACCGAGCAGTACTTC.

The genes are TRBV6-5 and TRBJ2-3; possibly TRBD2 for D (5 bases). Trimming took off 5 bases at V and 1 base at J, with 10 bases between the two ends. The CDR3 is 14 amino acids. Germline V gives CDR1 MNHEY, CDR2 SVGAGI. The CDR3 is CASSPRRGTDTQYF. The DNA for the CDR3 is TGTGCCAGCAGTCCACGGCGGGGCACAGATACGCAGTATTTT.